A selection of T cell receptor beta chains follows, all from one sample in a study of shared clonotypes between healthy human individuals. The method was immunoSEQ multiplex PCR; TCRdb's version includes in-frame clones alone and lacks a portion of them. Of fewer than 1.8 million clones listed, 97% to 99% were seen once; the top ten hold 0.3% to 0.45%. What was sequenced was naive CD4+ T cells sorted from blood. Receptors were obtained from a man aged 30-40 years in good health. Both conserved end residues are part of each CDR3. The D gene is left open where the match is weak. The size entry is marked missing in some rows and otherwise reads once, few, many or a size class.

>TRBV9|-|TRBJ2-7|TRBD2
TGTGCCACTCGATGGGGGCTAGCGGGGACGAGGGTCGAGCAGTACTTC
CATRWGLAGTRVEQYF
>TRBV18|-|TRBJ2-1|-
TGTGCCAGCTCACTAAAAGATGGTTCAAATCAGCAGTTCTTC
CASSLKDGSNQQFF
>TRBV4-3|-|TRBJ1-2|-
TGCGCCAGCAGCCTAGAGGCCAGGGGTAACTATGGCTACACCTTC
CASSLEARGNYGYTF
>TRBV11-3|-|TRBJ2-3|TRBD2
TGTGCCAGCAGCCCACACGGGAGGGCCGGCACAGATACGCAGTATTTT
CASSPHGRAGTDTQYF
>TRBV5-5|-|TRBJ2-2|TRBD2
TGTGCCAGCAGCTTTAGACTAGCGGGAGGAGCGAACACCGGGGAGCTGTTTTTT
CASSFRLAGGANTGELFF
>TRBV29-1|-|TRBJ2-5|-
TGCAGCGTTGAAATCAGCATAGGGGAGACCCAGTACTTC
CSVEISIGETQYF
>TRBV15|-|TRBJ2-7|-
TGTGCCACCAGCAGAGATAGTCAGCGGAACTACGAGCAGTACTTC
CATSRDSQRNYEQYF
>TRBV14|-|TRBJ2-1|-
TGTGCCAGCAGCCAAGGTCGGGACAATGAGCAGTTCTTC
CASSQGRDNEQFF
>TRBV11-3|-|TRBJ1-5|TRBD1
TGTGCCAGCACCCGGGGACAGCTCAATCAGCCCCAGCATTTT
CASTRGQLNQPQHF
>TRBV5-8|once|TRBJ2-1|TRBD2
TGTGCCAGCAGCTTGGGGGGAGCGGGAGCCTGGGGCCCCTACAATGAGCAGTTCTTC
CASSLGGAGAWGPYNEQFF
>TRBV5-4|-|TRBJ2-1|-
TGTGCCAGCAGCCCCCCTCCCTACGGGAAGGGCAATGAGCAGTTCTTC
CASSPPPYGKGNEQFF
>TRBV4-2|-|TRBJ2-3|TRBD2
TGTGCCAGCAGCCAAAAGGGACTAGCGGTGTCCACAGATACGCAGTATTTT
CASSQKGLAVSTDTQYF
>TRBV10-2|-|TRBJ2-1|-
TGCGCCAGCAGTGGAGCGAATGAGCAGTTCTTC
CASSGANEQFF
>TRBV7-7|-|TRBJ2-2|-
TGTGCCAGCAGCAAGGACGGGGGATCGACCGGGGAGCTGTTTTTT
CASSKDGGSTGELFF
>TRBV5-4|-|TRBJ2-2|TRBD1
TGTGCCAGCAGCTTAGGACAGGGTGGGACCGGGGAGCTGTTTTTT
CASSLGQGGTGELFF
>TRBV5-4|-|TRBJ2-1|TRBD2
TGTGCCAGCAGCCCGACTAGCGGGAACAATGAGCAGTTCTTC
CASSPTSGNNEQFF
>TRBV6-6|once|TRBJ2-7|-
TGTGCCAGCAGTTACTCGAGGGGGGATAGCTCCTACGAGCAGTACTTC
CASSYSRGDSSYEQYF
>TRBV28|-|TRBJ2-5|TRBD2
TGTGCCAGCAGTTTAGTCGCTAGCGGGGGCCAAGAGACCCAGTACTTC
CASSLVASGGQETQYF
>TRBV27|-|TRBJ2-1|TRBD2
TGTGCCAGCACGCCCTTTCATTCGGGACTAGCTTTCAATGAGCAGTTCTTC
CASTPFHSGLAFNEQFF
>TRBV27|-|TRBJ2-7|-
TGTGCCAGCAGTAACTACGAGCAGTACTTC
CASSNYEQYF
>TRBV28|-|TRBJ2-7|TRBD2
TGTGCCAGCAGTTTACGGACTAGCATTACGTTGAAACGCTACGAGCAGTACTTC
CASSLRTSITLKRYEQYF
>TRBV9|-|TRBJ2-2|-
TGTGCCAGCAGCCTCGGCACCGGATTGAACACCGGGGAGCTGTTTTTT
CASSLGTGLNTGELFF